One T cell receptor (beta chain) is described in this entry. The data are from a study of T cell changes during pregnancy in multiple sclerosis. Trimming shortened V by 5 bases and J by 6 bases, and 11 bases separated the two germline ends. This CDR3 has 12 residues. Germline CDR1 reads GTSNPN; CDR2 reads SVGIG (reference sequence). TCRdb's copy holds only in-frame clones and misses some; the assay was immunoSEQ multiplex PCR. The sample carries under 130,000 clones, approximately 90% recorded once. This specimen was peripheral blood, taken after pregnancy. J is TRBJ1-5 and V is TRBV30; D may be TRBD1 (5 bases). The origin of this receptor is a female donor with multiple sclerosis, enrolled in a pregnancy study. The CDR3 coding sequence is TGTGCCTGGTCAGACCAGGGTCAGCCCCAGCATTTT. It translates to CAWSDQGQPQHF.